What follows are 11 T cell receptor beta chains derived from one specimen sequenced in a study of TIL therapy for anti-PD-1-resistant metastatic lung cancer (dated by TCRdb to about 2021). Read against the paper, the sample's time point label means: pre-treatment sample, taken before nivolumab and TIL therapy. TCR beta CDR3 regions were amplified from genomic DNA by bias-controlled multiplex PCR with the immunoSEQ v3 hsTCRB kit. TCRdb provides this immuneACCESS table in a form limited to in-frame rearrangements. Some clones are lacking; in checked studies, under half of them reflect an unresolved V gene, and why the rest are absent is not known. The sample table holds about 21,000 clones, of which about 78% were seen once. The ten largest clones take up less than 8.5% of the sample. The sample in question was blood, obtained at baseline. The receptor source for this set is a person aged 25 to 85 with non-small cell lung cancer.

V gene TRBV2 combines with J gene TRBJ1-5; the match to TRBD1 covers 7 bases. Unmatched junction bases numbered 5, after V lost 6 bases and J lost 6 bases. CDR1 SNHLY and CDR2 FYNNEI come from the germline V gene. The CDR3 is 13 residues long. This chain's CDR3 is CASSNDRVQPQHF. In DNA, the CDR3 is TGTGCCAGCAGCAATGACAGGGTTCAGCCCCAGCATTTT.

CDR3 sequence reads: CASSQEPTETQYF. The CDR3 nucleotides read TGTGCCAGCAGCCAAGAGCCCACCGAGACCCAGTACTTC. This chain links TRBV7-3 with TRBJ2-5, with no clear D. Germline V gives CDR1 SGHTA, CDR2 FQGTGA. The CDR3 consists of 13 residues. Trimming took 5 bases from V and 5 from J, leaving 12 bases between them.

This clone was seen only once. The chain couples TRBV28 to TRBJ1-5; 8 bases match TRBD1. This CDR3 has 14 amino acids. Germline trimming cut 6 bases from V and 7 bases from J; bases unmatched to any gene: 8. The germline V gene encodes CDR1 MDHEN and CDR2 SYDVKM. The CDR3, as DNA: TGTGCCAGCAGCCCGGACAGGGTGGAACAGCCCCAGCATTTT. Translated, it gives CASSPDRVEQPQHF.

The chain uses TRBV10-3 and TRBJ2-3; 10 nucleotides line up with TRBD2. Trimming at V came to 4 bases and at J to 4 bases, leaving 2 bases not matched to a gene. The germline V gene has CDR1 ENHRY and CDR2 SYGVKD. CDR3 length: 14 amino acids. The CDR3 DNA is TGTGCCATCAGTGTGGGGACTAGCGCAGATACGCAGTATTTT. This translates into CAISVGTSADTQYF.

V gene TRBV30 combines with J gene TRBJ2-7; D may match TRBD1 or TRBD2 (5 bases each). The germline CDR1 and CDR2 sequences are GTSNPN and SVGIG (reference sequence). The CDR3 is 14 amino acids. The germline V and J ends were trimmed by 2 bases and 7 bases, with 18 bases remaining between them. For the CDR3, the DNA is TGTGCCTGGAGTACGGGACGCGCACTGGGAGAGCAGTACTTC. It encodes CAWSTGRALGEQYF.

The V gene is TRBV15, the J gene TRBJ2-3; TRBD2 matches at 13 bases. With 0 bases clipped from V and 0 bases from J, the junction kept 3 bases outside the gene matches. Germline loops: CDR1 LNHNV, CDR2 YYDKDF (reference sequence). The CDR3 sequence is 18 residues long. CDR3 DNA sequence: TGTGCCACCAGCAGAGATAGACTAGCGGGAGGAAGCACAGATACGCAGTATTTT. It specifies CATSRDRLAGGSTDTQYF.

In this sample, this clone is large. The CDR3 nucleotides are TGTGCCAGCTCACTGGGGACACATAGCACAGATACGCAGTATTTT. The encoded protein is CASSLGTHSTDTQYF. V gene TRBV18 combines with J gene TRBJ2-3, with D possibly TRBD1 on 6 matching bases. Trimming shortened V by 4 bases and J by 0 bases, and 11 bases separated the two germline ends. The CDR3 consists of 15 residues. Germline CDR1 is KGHSH and CDR2 is LQKENI.

The V gene is TRBV6-6, the J gene TRBJ1-1; D is possibly TRBD1 (5 bases). The length of the CDR3 is 16 residues. With 1 base removed from V and 1 base from J, the gap between germline ends came to 13 bases. The germline CDR1 and CDR2 sequences are MNHNY and SVGAGI (reference sequence). The CDR3 here is CASSYFKGRGNTEAFF. The CDR3 DNA follows: TGTGCCAGCAGTTACTTCAAGGGACGGGGGAACACTGAAGCTTTCTTT.

The V call is TRBV11-2, the J call TRBJ2-1, with D tentatively TRBD2 (6 bases). This CDR3 is 15 amino acids long. Trimming took 5 bases from V and 0 from J, leaving 11 bases between them. Germline loops: CDR1 SGHAT, CDR2 FQNNGV. The DNA of the CDR3 is TGTGCCAGCAGCACCGGGACTCCCTCCTACAATGAGCAGTTCTTC. This sequence encodes CASSTGTPSYNEQFF.

The V and J genes are TRBV19 and TRBJ2-5; 7 bases agree with TRBD2. The V and J ends lost 3 bases and 2 bases, in that order; junction bases with no gene match: 6. This CDR3 region has 15 residues. Germline V gene data show CDR1 as LNHDA and CDR2 as SQIVND (reference sequence). Written as DNA, the CDR3 is TGTGCCAGTAGTATGGGGGGGTTTGGGCAAGAGACCCAGTACTTC. It is translated as CASSMGGFGQETQYF.

The rearrangement joins TRBV5-6 to TRBJ2-6; weak D call: TRBD1 (6 bases). Germline CDR1 and CDR2: SGHDT and YYEEEE. V shed 0 bases and J shed 2 bases, with 15 bases lying between them. The CDR3 has 18 residues. DNA for the CDR3: TGTGCCAGCAGCTTGGAGGGCAGGGGTATTGCTGGGGCCAACGTCCTGACTTTC. Its translation: CASSLEGRGIAGANVLTF.